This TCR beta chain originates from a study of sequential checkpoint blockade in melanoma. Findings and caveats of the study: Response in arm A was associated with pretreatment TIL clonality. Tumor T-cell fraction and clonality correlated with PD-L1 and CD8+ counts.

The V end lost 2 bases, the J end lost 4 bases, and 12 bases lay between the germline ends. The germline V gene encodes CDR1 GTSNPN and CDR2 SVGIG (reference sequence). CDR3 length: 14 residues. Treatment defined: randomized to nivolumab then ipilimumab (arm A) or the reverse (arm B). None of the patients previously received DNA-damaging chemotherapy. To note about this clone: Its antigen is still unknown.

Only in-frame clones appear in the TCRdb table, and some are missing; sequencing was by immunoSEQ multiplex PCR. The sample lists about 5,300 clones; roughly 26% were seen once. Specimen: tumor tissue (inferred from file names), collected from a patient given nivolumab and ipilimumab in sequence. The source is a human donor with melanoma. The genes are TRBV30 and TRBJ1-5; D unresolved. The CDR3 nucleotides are TGTGCCTGGAGTCCCCCCTTCCCTAATCAGCCCCAGCATTTT. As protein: CAWSPPFPNQPQHF.